The 31 T cell receptor beta chains presented below share a single source sample, sequenced in a study of blood T cells in healthy people across ages. The use of a sample-barcoded 5' primer and a J-beta primer mix characterized a second PCR of roughly 6 to 11 cycles. One entry per CDR3 protein, called by TCRdb with MiXCR from the 5' RACE reads. The sample yields about a million distinct CDR3 sequences, 45% to 60% seen once. Input material: blood. The receptor set was obtained from a woman aged 60-75 years in good health.

V and J are TRBV12-3 or TRBV12-4 and TRBJ2-3; a possible D gene is TRBD2 (6 bases). Trimming removed 5 bases from V and 0 bases from J, with 9 bases in between. This CDR3 has 14 residues. CDR3 sequence (DNA): TGTGCCAGCAGTGCTAGCGCTAGCACAGATACGCAGTATTTT. This encodes CASSASASTDTQYF.

The chain uses TRBV10-2 and TRBJ2-7; D is ambiguous. The germline V and J ends were trimmed by 6 bases and 3 bases, with 12 bases remaining between them. CDR1 is WSHSY and CDR2 is SAAADI in the germline V gene. CDR3 size: 13 residues. DNA of the CDR3: TGCGCCAGCAGCCCTGCTATAAGCTACGAGCAGTACTTC. Amino acid sequence: CASSPAISYEQYF.

V usage is TRBV20-1 and J usage is TRBJ2-7, with no clear D. CDR3 size: 15 residues. In germline, CDR1 is DFQATT, CDR2 SNEGSKA (reference sequence). Trimming removed 7 bases at V and 5 bases at J, with 24 bases between. This CDR3 is CSVTLPLGRSNEQYF. The CDR3 DNA follows: TGCAGTGTTACCCTCCCACTCGGACGTTCCAACGAGCAGTACTTC.

V is TRBV9 and J is TRBJ2-7; D possibly matches TRBD1 or TRBD2 (6 bases each). Per the germline V gene, CDR1 is SGDLS and CDR2 is YYNGEE. There are 17 residues in the CDR3. V was clipped by 4 bases and J by 1 base, with 21 bases between them. CDR3 loop: CASSRGGYRDASYEQYF. The DNA of the CDR3 is TGTGCCAGCAGCCGAGGGGGGTACCGGGACGCATCCTACGAGCAGTACTTC.

This clonotype appeared many times. The V gene is TRBV11-2, the J gene TRBJ2-7; 11 nucleotides match TRBD2. This CDR3 has 15 amino acids. After removal of 5 bases from V and 2 bases from J, the junction contained 5 bases not matched to a gene. Looked up from germline, CDR1 is SGHAT and CDR2 is FQNNGV. CDR3 DNA sequence: TGTGCCAGCAGCATGACTAGCGGGACCACCTACGAGCAGTACTTC. Translated, it gives CASSMTSGTTYEQYF.

The J gene is TRBJ1-3, the V gene TRBV15; unclear D gene. The germline V and J ends were trimmed by 0 bases and 0 bases, with 6 bases remaining between them. CDR3 length: 15 residues. In germline, CDR1 is LNHNV, CDR2 YYDKDF (reference sequence). The CDR3 here is CATSRDQGSGNTIYF. Here the CDR3 DNA reads TGTGCCACCAGCAGAGATCAAGGCTCTGGAAACACCATATATTTT.

This clonotype turned up a few times. V is TRBV29-1 and J is TRBJ2-7; possible D gene TRBD1, 5 bases. V lost 6 bases and J 3 bases, leaving 15 bases between the germline ends. The CDR3 runs 13 residues. From germline, CDR1 is SQVTM and CDR2 ANQGSEA. As DNA, the CDR3 is TGCAGCGTCCAAGGGGTTGGGGTCTACGAGCAGTACTTC. This translates into CSVQGVGVYEQYF.

This chain uses TRBV9 with TRBJ2-6; weak D call: TRBD2 (6 bases). V dropped 0 bases and J dropped 0 bases, with 13 bases sitting between them. The CDR3 contains 18 residues. The V gene's germline CDR1 is SGDLS and CDR2 YYNGEE. CDR3: CASSVEGFGGSGANVLTF. DNA for the CDR3: TGTGCCAGCAGCGTAGAGGGGTTCGGGGGCTCTGGGGCCAACGTCCTGACTTTC.

This clonotype was observed a handful of times. This chain uses TRBV10-3 with TRBJ2-7, with D unresolved. V was pared by 2 bases and J by 4 bases, with 6 bases between. This CDR3 is built from 12 residues. Looked up from germline, CDR1 is ENHRY and CDR2 is SYGVKD. CDR3 in amino acids: CAISEPAYEQYF. CDR3 in DNA: TGTGCCATCAGTGAGCCAGCGTACGAGCAGTACTTC.

This clonotype was picked up a small number of times. J is TRBJ2-7 and V is TRBV27; a possible D gene is TRBD1 (6 bases). From germline, CDR1 is MNHEY and CDR2 SMNVEV (reference sequence). CDR3 length equals 13 residues. Trimming took off 5 bases at V and 2 bases at J, with 10 bases between the two ends. CDR3 DNA: TGTGCCAGCAGTGTGGGACAAACCTACGAGCAGTACTTC. Amino acids: CASSVGQTYEQYF.

V and J are TRBV4-1 and TRBJ2-5, with 10 bases lining up with TRBD2. Trimming cost V 1 base and J 11 bases; bases outside gene matches: 19. CDR1 and CDR2 from the germline V gene are MGHRA and YSYEKL. This CDR3 comprises 18 residues. For the CDR3, the DNA is TGCGCCAGCAGCCAAGGTCCCGCTAGCGGGAGAGGGTTGAATGAGCAGTACTTC. It codes for CASSQGPASGRGLNEQYF.

The V gene is TRBV20-1, the J gene TRBJ2-5, with D uncertain. Germline-derived CDR1 and CDR2 are DFQATT and SNEGSKA (reference sequence). CDR3 length: 13 residues. Deletions cut 6 bases from V and 4 bases from J, with 15 bases between. The CDR3: CSAPNPQVETQYF. CDR3 in DNA: TGCAGTGCCCCTAACCCCCAAGTAGAGACCCAGTACTTC.

This clonotype has a handful of counts. The rearrangement joins TRBV5-5 to TRBJ1-5; tentative D call: TRBD1 (5 bases). V lost 0 bases and J lost 2, with 9 bases in between. The CDR3 consists of 15 residues. CDR1 is SGHKS, CDR2 YYEKEE, per germline (reference sequence). This CDR3 reads CASSLARAGNQPQHF. Written as DNA, the CDR3 is TGTGCCAGCAGCTTGGCCAGGGCTGGCAATCAGCCCCAGCATTTT.

The chain's CDR3 is CASSQRQGLNTEAFF. The CDR3 nucleotides read TGTGCCAGCAGCCAGAGACAGGGGTTGAACACTGAAGCTTTCTTT. This chain uses TRBV7-9 with TRBJ1-1; 8 nucleotides match TRBD1. There are 15 residues in the CDR3. Looked up from germline, CDR1 is SEHNR and CDR2 is FQNEAQ (reference sequence). After removal of 5 bases from V and 0 bases from J, the junction contained 5 bases not matched to a gene.

The rearrangement uses TRBV4-3 and TRBJ2-7, with D possibly matching TRBD1 (6 bases). From germline, CDR1 is LGHNA and CDR2 YSLEER. The CDR3 sequence is 14 residues long. Deletions cut 1 base from V and 3 bases from J, with 10 bases between. CDR3 region: CASSQVLGGYEQYF. The CDR3, as DNA: TGCGCCAGCAGCCAAGTTTTAGGGGGCTACGAGCAGTACTTC.

This clonotype appeared a few times. The J gene is TRBJ2-1, the V gene TRBV6-5; D gene unclear. The CDR3 is 16 residues long. With 4 bases removed from V and 8 bases from J, the gap between germline ends came to 21 bases. CDR1 is MNHEY, CDR2 SVGAGI, per germline. The CDR3 region is CASSSHRARFRDEQFF. CDR3 sequence (DNA): TGTGCCAGCAGTTCTCACCGGGCTCGGTTTAGGGATGAGCAGTTCTTC.

Only a few counts were recorded for this clonotype. This chain links TRBV6-2 or TRBV6-3 with TRBJ2-1; D is undetermined. The germline gives CDR1 MNHEY, CDR2 SVGEGT. This CDR3 has 12 amino acids. Trimming left V 4 bases short and J 13 bases short, with 14 bases between. Here the CDR3 DNA reads TGTGCCAGCAGTTCGCCCGAAGGGCCCCAGTTCTTC. Its translation: CASSSPEGPQFF.

The chain recombines TRBV18 with TRBJ2-1, with D perhaps matching TRBD2 (5 bases). Germline V gene data show CDR1 as KGHSH and CDR2 as LQKENI. The V end lost 3 bases, the J end lost 0 bases, and 6 bases lay between the germline ends. The CDR3 has 14 amino acids. The CDR3 DNA reads as TGTGCCAGCTCACCCGGGGTCTCCTACAATGAGCAGTTCTTC. Its protein is CASSPGVSYNEQFF.

This chain uses TRBV11-2 with TRBJ2-5; D not certain. CDR3 size: 13 residues. V shed 5 bases and J shed 5 bases, with 12 bases lying between them. The germline V gene has CDR1 SGHAT and CDR2 FQNNGV. This CDR3 is CASSQWAIETQYF. CDR3 sequence (DNA): TGTGCCAGCAGCCAATGGGCGATCGAGACCCAGTACTTC. The full variable domain, in which reference TRBV11-2 and TRBJ2-5 provide the parts outside the CDR3, is EAGVAQSPRYKIIEKRQSVAFWCNPISGHATLYWYQQILGQGPKLLIQFQNNGVVDDSQLPKDRFSAERLKGVDSTLKIQPAKLEDSAVYLCASSQWAIETQYFGPGTRLLVL.

Notes on this clonotype: Compared with germline, one end of the junction differs, possibly owing to a read error. This chain links TRBV4-2 with TRBJ2-2; 7 nucleotides match TRBD2. The germline gives CDR1 LGHNA, CDR2 YNFKEQ. This CDR3 spans 17 amino acids. The CDR3, as DNA: TGTGCTAGCAGCCAAGGAGCGGGGAGAAGGAACACCGGGGAGCGGTTTTTT. This sequence encodes CASSQGAGRRNTGERFF.

Here the CDR3 DNA reads TGCGCCAGCAGCCAGTCCGGGACAGGGAGCTCACCCCTCCACTTT. Translation: CASSQSGTGSSPLHF. The chain links TRBV4-1 to TRBJ1-6; TRBD1 aligns across 9 bases. Germline CDR1 MGHRA, CDR2 YSYEKL. J lost 10 bases, V lost 3 bases, and 7 bases had no gene match. This CDR3 comprises 15 residues.

This chain joins TRBV4-1 and TRBJ2-3; TRBD1 is a possible D gene (6 bases). The CDR3 loop spans 14 amino acids. Trimming stripped 4 bases from V and 0 bases from J, with 8 bases between. Germline V gene sequence: CDR1 MGHRA, CDR2 YSYEKL. The CDR3 region is CASSRDISTDTQYF. CDR3 DNA sequence: TGCGCCAGCAGCCGGGACATAAGCACAGATACGCAGTATTTT.

V gene TRBV27 combines with J gene TRBJ1-1; no reliable D call. Germline values: CDR1 MNHEY, CDR2 SMNVEV (reference sequence). The CDR3 extends over 15 amino acids. Trimming left V 8 bases short and J 0 bases short, with 16 bases between. The CDR3 bases are TGTGCCAGCTGGGAAGAAGGGAGTCTGAACACTGAAGCTTTCTTT. Translation gives CASWEEGSLNTEAFF.

This clonotype appeared a few times. The J gene is TRBJ2-6, the V gene TRBV5-6; D call uncertain. Trimming shortened V by 6 bases and J by 0 bases, and 7 bases separated the two germline ends. This CDR3 has 14 amino acids. The germline CDR1 and CDR2 sequences are SGHDT and YYEEEE. The CDR3 protein is CASNAYSGANVLTF. As DNA, the CDR3 is TGTGCCAGCAACGCATACTCTGGGGCCAACGTCCTGACTTTC.

The table lists this clonotype with a few counts. The V and J genes are TRBV29-1 and TRBJ2-7, with 7 bases matching TRBD1. V dropped 4 bases and J dropped 2; count of bases not matched to a gene: 8. Germline V gives CDR1 SQVTM, CDR2 ANQGSEA. This CDR3 region has 14 residues. The DNA for the CDR3 is TGCAGCGTTGCCAGACAGGGAATACCCTACGAGCAGTACTTC. It is translated as CSVARQGIPYEQYF.

This clonotype occurred a few times. The rearrangement links TRBV10-1 to TRBJ2-7, with no clear D. The CDR3 sequence is 15 residues long. Germline V gene data show CDR1 as WNHNN and CDR2 as SYGVQD (reference sequence). V lost 11 bases and J 3 bases, leaving 23 bases between the germline ends. In DNA form, the CDR3 reads TGCGCCGCGGACCCGAGGAGACACGAAAACTACGAGCAGTACTTC. This encodes CAADPRRHENYEQYF.

The genes are TRBV12-3 or TRBV12-4 and TRBJ2-1, with D possibly being TRBD1 (6 bases). Trimming removed 3 bases at V and 2 bases at J, with 11 bases between. The CDR3 spans 15 residues. CDR3 loop: CASSFLGGTYNEQFF. CDR3 coding DNA: TGTGCCAGCAGTTTTCTAGGGGGAACCTACAATGAGCAGTTCTTC.

The V call is TRBV27, the J call TRBJ1-1, with D possibly TRBD1 on 6 matching bases. CDR1 is MNHEY and CDR2 is SMNVEV in the germline V gene (reference sequence). The CDR3 covers 18 residues. Trimming left V 5 bases short and J 6 bases short, with 28 bases between. Here the CDR3 reads CASSHSQLRDKDRAEAFF. The CDR3 DNA is TGTGCCAGCAGTCACAGTCAACTCCGGGACAAGGATCGGGCTGAAGCTTTCTTT.

The CDR3 nucleotides are TGTGCCAGCAGCCCCCCTTGGGTAGCGGTCAGGGCCCTCAGGAACATTCAGTACTTC. Its translation: CASSPPWVAVRALRNIQYF. The chain combines TRBV7-2 with TRBJ2-4, with D tentatively TRBD2 (6 bases). The V end lost 5 bases, the J end lost 7 bases, and 30 bases lay between the germline ends. The CDR3 sequence is 19 residues long. Germline V gene sequence: CDR1 SGHTA, CDR2 FQGNSA.

The chain uses TRBV6-1 and TRBJ2-4; TRBD1 agrees at 9 bases. The end of the DNA is better explained by TRBJ2-7, so the J call may be wrong. This CDR3 has 17 residues. Germline lookup yields CDR1 MNHNS and CDR2 SASEGT. CDR3 DNA: TGTGCCAGCAGAGCTCGGGACAGGGTTTCAACTTCCTACGAGCAGTACTTC. The encoded protein is CASRARDRVSTSYEQYF.

This clonotype was recorded a few times. The chain links TRBV6-5 to TRBJ1-2, with 9 bases fitting TRBD1. The ends lost 2 bases at V and 7 bases at J; junction bases unmatched: 5. The CDR3 is made up of 14 amino acids. CDR1 and CDR2 from the germline V gene are MNHEY and SVGAGI. CDR3 nucleotides: TGTGCCAGCAGTTACACCGGGACAGGGCTTGGCTACACCTTC. It specifies CASSYTGTGLGYTF.